This entry concerns a single TCR beta chain. What antigen it recognizes has not been identified. No much larger clone is present one base from it, and per-base qualities are unavailable. The immunoSEQ Assay, a bias-controlled multiplex PCR, was used to amplify TCRbeta CDR3 regions from genomic DNA. In the authors' own workflow: The number of nucleated cells in each sample was estimated from the amplification of reference gene primers within the assay. To quantify the absolute abundance of each unique TCRbeta CDR3 rearrangement, sequence reads were collapsed and filtered. For each sample, productive Simpson clonality was calculated by taking the square root of Simpson's diversity index across productive rearrangements. TCRdb took over this immuneACCESS table, retaining in-frame rearrangements with V and J assigned. Such tables are incomplete; in checked studies, under half of the missing clones stem from an unresolved V gene, and the remainder is unexplained. D and trimming were read from the DNA, whereas the V and J calls and clone size are those reported in that table. This sample lists over 90,000 clones; about four fifths were detected once. The ten largest clones add up to approximately 4.5% of the sample.

Relative to germline, V is 2 bases shorter and J is 3 bases shorter, with 9 bases between their ends. The CDR3, from cysteine to phenylalanine, totals 14 residues. Only CDR3 DNA remains: 42 bases, in frame from the first base. The germline V gene (reference sequence) sets CDR1 to MNHEY and CDR2 to SMNVEV. The sample belongs to a study of blood T cell repertoires in COVID-19 (dated by TCRdb to the early 2020s). The study in broad terms: Collaborator samples came from the United States, Italy and Spain and covered acute and convalescent phases of COVID-19. The material from the prospective study consisted of cDNA or gDNA derived from T cells, B-cell-depleted T cells, or PBMCs. The dataset comprised deeply sampled blood TCRbeta repertoires from subjects exposed to, actively infected with, or recovered from COVID-19. A freely available public database, intended as a resource for researchers studying the immune response to SARS-CoV-2, is where the repertoires were released. Samples came from the ongoing ImmuneRACE study (first 160 participants) plus 1,254 subjects from 6 global collaborators. Sample metadata almost always included a de-identified subject ID, COVID-19 status, age in years and sex. Where available, HLA class I and class II types were obtained from metadata supplied by the sample provider rather than from assay-based typing.

The paper's findings and limits, for the study overall: Clinical and demographic metadata were provided uncurated, with the amount varying by source and participant.

The collaborating institutions used their own protocols to collect whole blood in K2EDTA tubes. For TCRbeta analysis, collaborator samples were shipped as frozen whole blood, as isolated PBMCs, or as DNA extracted from either sample type. This receptor was obtained from a human donor in a cohort sampled during active COVID-19. The chain is encoded by TRBV27 joined to TRBJ2-3; too little of a D gene remains to name it. The specimen was peripheral blood. The CDR3 region has the sequence CASSLRGLTDTQYF. The sequenced DNA is TGTGCCAGCAGTTTAAGAGGTTTAACAGATACGCAGTATTTT.